The 22 T cell receptor beta chains reported below all come from one sample, sequenced in a study of blood T cell repertoires in COVID-19. TCRdb's copy holds only in-frame clones and misses some; the assay was immunoSEQ multiplex PCR. The sample shows about 22,000 clones, over 80% of them seen only once. The sample was peripheral blood. All receptors come from an elderly man with active or convalescent COVID-19.

The gene calls are TRBV5-1 and TRBJ1-2; D remains unclear. V was pared by 5 bases and J by 6 bases, with 17 bases between. The germline CDR1 and CDR2 sequences are SGHRS and YFSETQ. The CDR3 is 14 residues long. The CDR3 reads CASSQLGLGDGYTF. The CDR3, as DNA: TGCGCCAGCAGTCAATTGGGGTTGGGAGATGGCTACACCTTC.

The rearrangement joins TRBV18 to TRBJ2-7, with D uncertain. This CDR3 is 14 amino acids long. V gave up 0 bases and J gave up 5 bases, with 11 bases separating them. Germline CDR1 KGHSH, CDR2 LQKENI. For the CDR3, the DNA is TGTGCCAGCTCACCACCGAAAGAGTCCCACGAGCAGTACTTC. Encoded protein: CASSPPKESHEQYF.

The chain combines TRBV5-1 with TRBJ1-1; D gene uncertain. This CDR3 has 16 amino acids. V lost 0 bases, J lost 1 base, and 13 bases lay in between. Per germline, CDR1 SGHRS and CDR2 YFSETQ. CDR3 sequence reads: CASSLGSGPKNTEAFF. CDR3 in DNA: TGCGCCAGCAGCTTGGGCTCAGGTCCGAAGAACACTGAAGCTTTCTTT.

This chain connects TRBV5-1 to TRBJ1-1; 9 bases are shared with TRBD1. CDR1 and CDR2 from the germline V gene are SGHRS and YFSETQ. The CDR3 totals 14 residues. Trimming took 2 bases from V and 6 from J; bases not matched to a gene: 5. In DNA form, the CDR3 reads TGCGCCAGCAGCTTTCGACAGGGGGATGCTGAAGCTTTCTTT. Translation gives CASSFRQGDAEAFF.

This chain links TRBV14 with TRBJ2-7; D is perhaps TRBD2 (5 bases). Germline CDR1 SGHDN, CDR2 FVKESK. The CDR3 has 15 residues. Trimming cost V 1 base and J 0 bases, with 10 bases left between them. Written as DNA, the CDR3 is TGTGCCAGCAGCCAAGTCCTGGGGAGCTCCTACGAGCAGTACTTC. It codes for CASSQVLGSSYEQYF. The full variable domain, with the rest looked up from reference TRBV14 and TRBJ2-7, is EAGVTQFPSHSVIEKGQTVTLRCDPISGHDNLYWYRRVMGKEIKFLLHFVKESKQDESGMPNNRFLAERTGGTYSTLKVQPAELEDSGVYFCASSQVLGSSYEQYFGPGTRLTVT.

This rearrangement joins TRBV18 to TRBJ2-1; 9 bases map to TRBD1. The germline V gene has CDR1 KGHSH and CDR2 LQKENI. The CDR3 runs to 15 residues. With V trimmed by 3 bases and J by 8 bases, 8 bases remained unmatched. CDR3 coding DNA: TGTGCCAGCTCACCCGGGACAGGGAGGTTTGATGAGCAGTTCTTC. Its protein is CASSPGTGRFDEQFF.

The V and J genes are TRBV11-2 and TRBJ2-3, with D uncertain. The V end lost 3 bases, the J end lost 2 bases, and 12 bases lay between the germline ends. Germline-derived CDR1 and CDR2 are SGHAT and FQNNGV. This CDR3 region has 15 residues. This CDR3 is CASSFGWVATDTQYF. In DNA, the CDR3 is TGTGCCAGCAGCTTTGGGTGGGTAGCCACAGATACGCAGTATTTT. Full variable domain (remainder filled in from reference TRBV11-2 and TRBJ2-3): EAGVAQSPRYKIIEKRQSVAFWCNPISGHATLYWYQQILGQGPKLLIQFQNNGVVDDSQLPKDRFSAERLKGVDSTLKIQPAKLEDSAVYLCASSFGWVATDTQYFGPGTRLTVL.

This clone has just a few counts. The chain employs TRBV4-3 and TRBJ1-1, with TRBD1 identical over 8 bases. This CDR3 spans 17 amino acids. The junction had 8 bases not matched to a gene; V was cut back by 1 base and J by 1 base. Germline lookup yields CDR1 LGHNA and CDR2 YSLEER. This CDR3 reads CASSQGGTGRQNTEAFF. CDR3 bases: TGCGCCAGCAGCCAAGGGGGGACAGGCAGACAGAACACTGAAGCTTTCTTT.

Relative to its sample, this clone is medium-sized (0.01 to 0.1%). The chain uses TRBV6-2 or TRBV6-3 and TRBJ2-7; TRBD2 aligns across 8 bases. Germline V lookup: CDR1 MNHEY, CDR2 SVGEGT. This CDR3 spans 15 amino acids. The J segment lost 1 base and the V segment lost 5 bases, leaving 7 bases of the junction unmatched. CDR3 in DNA: TGTGCCAGCAGTCCACTTGGCGGGGGGTCCTACGAGCAGTACTTC. This gives the protein CASSPLGGGSYEQYF.

This chain uses TRBV18 with TRBJ2-5; D uncertain. The V and J ends lost 3 bases and 0 bases respectively, with 5 bases between them. The CDR3 is 13 amino acids. The germline gives CDR1 KGHSH, CDR2 LQKENI. CDR3 sequence: CASSPGYQETQYF. CDR3 DNA sequence: TGTGCCAGCTCACCCGGGTACCAAGAGACCCAGTACTTC.

The rearrangement links TRBV7-2 to TRBJ2-1, with 8 nucleotides matching TRBD1. Losses at the gene ends were 4 bases for V and 4 bases for J; bases not matched to a gene: 6. The CDR3 is 15 amino acids. In germline, CDR1 is SGHTA, CDR2 FQGNSA. The CDR3 DNA sequence: TGTGCCAGCAGCTCAACAGGGGGTGGGTACAATGAGCAGTTCTTC. This encodes CASSSTGGGYNEQFF.

V is TRBV2 and J is TRBJ1-2, with D perhaps TRBD1 (6 bases). The CDR3 has 14 amino acids. V was cut by 7 bases and J by 9 bases, with 21 bases left in between. Germline V gene lookup returns CDR1 SNHLY and CDR2 FYNNEI. The CDR3 loop reads CASNRRQAPGSYTF. The CDR3 DNA is TGTGCCAGCAACCGCCGACAGGCCCCAGGGAGCTACACCTTC.

The chain recombines TRBV9 with TRBJ2-3; 7 bases are a match to TRBD1. Germline CDR1 and CDR2: SGDLS and YYNGEE. J gave up 0 bases and V 3 bases, and 10 bases lay outside the gene matches. The CDR3 sequence is 17 residues long. Written as DNA, the CDR3 is TGTGCCAGCAGCGCCAGATACCGGGACAGTAGCACAGATACGCAGTATTTT. This encodes CASSARYRDSSTDTQYF.

V is TRBV5-1 and J is TRBJ2-7; TRBD2 agrees at 10 bases. Unmatched junction bases numbered 6, after V lost 4 bases and J lost 2 bases. In germline, CDR1 is SGHRS, CDR2 YFSETQ. This CDR3 has 15 amino acids. CDR3 DNA sequence: TGCGCCAGCAGCGGTAGCGGGGGGCGAACCTACGAGCAGTACTTC. Its translation: CASSGSGGRTYEQYF.

V usage is TRBV29-1 and J usage is TRBJ1-1, with a weak D call TRBD1 (6 bases). Per germline, CDR1 SQVTM and CDR2 ANQGSEA. This CDR3 region has 12 residues. V was shortened by 4 bases and J by 3 bases, with 9 bases between the two germline ends. The CDR3 spells CSVGTGYTEAFF. The CDR3 nucleotides read TGCAGCGTTGGCACAGGGTACACTGAAGCTTTCTTT.

The gene calls are TRBV27 and TRBJ1-6; 11 bases are a match to TRBD1. This CDR3 is 17 amino acids long. The V gene end was trimmed by 6 bases and the J gene end by 5 bases; junction bases not matched to a gene: 9. CDR1 and CDR2 from the germline V gene are MNHEY and SMNVEV (reference sequence). The CDR3 here is CASRPRDRGAHNSPLHF. The CDR3 DNA sequence: TGTGCCAGCAGGCCCAGGGACAGGGGGGCCCATAATTCACCCCTCCACTTT.

The chain links TRBV11-2 to TRBJ2-1; the match to TRBD1 covers 10 bases. CDR3 length: 14 amino acids. CDR1 and CDR2 (germline): SGHAT, FQNNGV. Trimming took 3 bases from V and 8 from J; bases not matched to a gene: 4. The CDR3 spells CASSLDRGAYEQFF. CDR3 bases: TGTGCCAGCAGCTTGGACAGGGGGGCATATGAGCAGTTCTTC.

J is TRBJ2-4 and V is TRBV4-1, with 9 positions matching TRBD1. The CDR3 is 15 amino acids. With V trimmed by 0 bases and J by 9 bases, 6 bases remained unmatched. Germline V gene lookup returns CDR1 MGHRA and CDR2 YSYEKL. This CDR3 is CASSQDRGTGIIQYF. The CDR3 bases are TGCGCCAGCAGCCAAGATAGGGGGACAGGGATCATTCAGTACTTC.

The chain links TRBV5-6 to TRBJ2-7; 9 nucleotides match TRBD2. V lost 4 bases and J lost 6; bases outside the gene matches: 17. Germline V gene data show CDR1 as SGHDT and CDR2 as YYEEEE. The CDR3 loop spans 17 amino acids. DNA of the CDR3: TGTGCCAGCAGCGTAGAGGGAGCGGGGGGCCGATTTTGCGAGCAGTACTTC. It specifies CASSVEGAGGRFCEQYF.

The chain combines TRBV4-3 with TRBJ1-6; D is perhaps TRBD1 (6 bases). CDR1 LGHNA and CDR2 YSLEER come from the germline V gene. V was clipped by 1 base and J by 8 bases, with 15 bases between them. There are 16 residues in the CDR3. The CDR3 reads CASSQVPRGWDSPLHF. In DNA form, the CDR3 reads TGCGCCAGCAGCCAAGTTCCCAGGGGTTGGGATTCACCCCTCCACTTT.

The chain recombines TRBV6-5 with TRBJ2-5; 8 positions agree with TRBD1. Per germline, CDR1 MNHEY and CDR2 SVGAGI. The ends lost 5 bases at V and 1 base at J; junction bases unmatched: 3. There are 14 residues in the CDR3. The chain's CDR3 is CASSKTGAQETQYF. The CDR3 bases are TGTGCCAGCAGTAAGACAGGGGCCCAAGAGACCCAGTACTTC.

The chain combines TRBV9 with TRBJ1-1; possibly TRBD1 for D (6 bases). V dropped 3 bases and J dropped 2 bases, with 14 bases sitting between them. The length of the CDR3 is 15 residues. Germline CDR1 is SGDLS and CDR2 is YYNGEE. This CDR3 reads CASSATGTQNTEAFF. The CDR3 DNA sequence: TGTGCCAGCAGCGCAACCGGGACACAAAACACTGAAGCTTTCTTT.